This is a list of T cell receptor beta chains from one sample in a study of regulatory T cells in long-lasting Graves disease. MiXCR, applied by TCRdb to the multiplex PCR reads, yields one record per CDR3 protein. The repertoire holds roughly 400,000 distinct CDR3 sequences, 16% seen once, with about a quarter in the top ten. The data also belong to a second study, concerning T cells in Graves' hyperthyroidism and ophthalmopathy.

The sequencing used peripheral blood mononuclear cells (PBMCs), collected at new diagnosis, from a patient treated with antithyroid drugs. The receptors were sampled from a woman between 18 and 29 years old with Graves disease. CDR3s include the opening cysteine and the closing phenylalanine or tryptophan. D genes are given only for firm matches. Clone size is not always given. Where it is, it says once, few, many or a class for expanded clones.

d_call | j_call | clone_size | v_call | cdr3_nt | cdr3_aa
. | TRBJ1-1 | . | TRBV4-1 | TGCGCCAGCAGCCAAGATGATGGGGGTTATCTTACTGAAGCTTTCTTT | CASSQDDGGYLTEAFF
. | TRBJ2-7 | . | TRBV28 | . | CASSIYLCSVVGANGYEQYF
. | TRBJ2-3 | . | TRBV15 | TGTGCCACCAGCAGGAAGGACACAACGCAGTATTTT | CATSRKDTTQYF
. | TRBJ2-5 | many | TRBV28 | TGTGCCAGCAGTTTACTCCCTCTAACTGCGGAGACCCAGTACTTC | CASSLLPLTAETQYF
. | TRBJ2-4 | few | TRBV29-1 | TGCAGCGTCCGGGACGGCAAAAACATTCAGTACTTC | CSVRDGKNIQYF
. | TRBJ2-5 | few | TRBV9 | TGTGCCAGCAGCGTCAACATCCAAGAGACCCAGTACTTC | CASSVNIQETQYF
. | TRBJ2-1 | many | TRBV20-1 | TGCAGTGCTAGTGAAGGATACGAGCAGTTCTTC | CSASEGYEQFF
TRBD1 | TRBJ1-4 | many | TRBV5-6 | TGTGCCAGCAGCTCGGGACAGGGCCCAAATGAAAAACTGTTTTTT | CASSSGQGPNEKLFF
TRBD1 | TRBJ1-1 | many | TRBV28 | TGTGCCAGCAGTGCCCCCGGGACAGGGAAGAACACTGAAGCTTTCTTT | CASSAPGTGKNTEAFF
. | TRBJ1-4 | many | TRBV5-6 | TGTGCCAGCAGCTGGAAGACAGGAATCGAAGAAAAACTGTTTTTT | CASSWKTGIEEKLFF
. | TRBJ2-5 | few | TRBV5-1 | TGCGCCAGCAGCCCGACACTTCGGGGGAAAGAGACCCAGTACTTC | CASSPTLRGKETQYF
. | TRBJ2-5 | many | TRBV7-9 | TGTGCCAGCAGCCCCATGGAGACCCAGTACTTC | CASSPMETQYF
TRBD1 | TRBJ2-7 | few | TRBV4-1 | TGCGCCAGCAGCCAAGTCAGGACAGGGTTGGTCGAGCAGTACTTC | CASSQVRTGLVEQYF
. | TRBJ2-5 | many | TRBV2 | TGTGCCAGCGGCCGGAGGGCCAGTCGGGCGGGAGAGACCCAGTACTTC | CASGRRASRAGETQYF
TRBD1 | TRBJ2-3 | many | TRBV28 | TGTACCAGCAGGACAGGGGGAGGGACAGATACGCAGTATTTT | CTSRTGGGTDTQYF
TRBD1 | TRBJ2-7 | many | TRBV7-8 | TGTGCCAGCAGAAACAAAGGGACAGCCTACGAGCAGTACTTC | CASRNKGTAYEQYF
. | TRBJ2-7 | many | TRBV2 | TGTGCCAGCAGTCCCACGACGGTAACCTACGAGCAGTACTTC | CASSPTTVTYEQYF
TRBD1 | TRBJ2-2 | once | TRBV29-1 | TGCAGCGTTGAAGGGGGGGGACAGGGGGGAACCGGGGAGCTGTTTTTT | CSVEGGGQGGTGELFF
. | TRBJ2-7 | few | TRBV14 | TGTGCCAGCAGCGTCAGGGGGGTCTCCTACGAGCAGTACTTC | CASSVRGVSYEQYF
TRBD1 | TRBJ2-3 | many | TRBV20-1 | TGCAGTGCTAGTAGGGGGCTAGGGGGCACAGATACGCAGTATTTT | CSASRGLGGTDTQYF
. | TRBJ1-1 | few | TRBV5-1 | TGCGCCAGCAGCTTGGGCGGGTTGGGCGGAGGCCCACCAGGGGTTGCTTTCTTT | CASSLGGLGGGPPGVAFF
. | TRBJ2-1 | many | TRBV20-1 | TGCAGTGCTCGATATTCCGGGACTGCGAATTTAGAGCAGTTCTTC | CSARYSGTANLEQFF
. | TRBJ2-7 | many | TRBV7-2 | TGTGCCAGCAGCTTAGAGGCCTACGGGTCCTACGAGCAGTACTTC | CASSLEAYGSYEQYF
TRBD2 | TRBJ2-2 | . | TRBV24-1 | TGTGCCACCAGTGATTCGAGCGGGAGATCCGGGGAGCTGTTTTTT | CATSDSSGRSGELFF
TRBD2 | TRBJ2-1 | many | TRBV20-1 | TGCAGTGCTAGATGGTGGATAGCGGGAGTGCCTGGGAATGAGCAGTTCTTC | CSARWWIAGVPGNEQFF
. | TRBJ2-7 | . | TRBV6-5 | TGTGCCAGCAGTTATACGTTACAGGGAAGTGTCGAGCAGTACTTC | CASSYTLQGSVEQYF
. | TRBJ1-2 | . | TRBV6-5 | TGTGCCAGCAGTTACGGGCTCACTCTTAACTATGGCTACACCTTC | CASSYGLTLNYGYTF
. | TRBJ1-5 | many | TRBV27 | TGTGCCAGCAGTTCAACGTGGGATCAGCCCCAGCATTTT | CASSSTWDQPQHF